Listed below are T cell receptor beta chains from one sample, sequenced in a study of radiotherapy plus CTLA-4 blockade in lung cancer. Clones were sequenced by immunoSEQ multiplex PCR, and TCRdb holds only the in-frame ones, with some missing. This sample has 51,000 or so clones, with 76% found just once. The sequences come from peripheral blood, collected from a patient treated with radiotherapy plus ipilimumab. The receptor set was obtained from a human donor with non-small cell lung cancer who had stable disease on radiotherapy plus ipilimumab. The CDR3 runs from the conserved cysteine through the conserved F or W. Clone size appears in some rows only: once, few, many, or a class for an expanded clone.

CDR3	V	J	size
CASSSPGSRTYEQYF	TRBV25-1	TRBJ2-7	.
CASSLDRSVGGAETQYF	TRBV11-2	TRBJ2-5	.
CASSPPEGTGELFF	TRBV27	TRBJ2-2	.
CASSSDETQYF	TRBV5-4	TRBJ2-5	.
CASRGRPEAFF	TRBV28	TRBJ1-1	few
CASSLEGSVADTQYF	TRBV5-1	TRBJ2-3	.
CASSPPGGVSNEKLFF	TRBV7-9	TRBJ1-4	.
CASSLMGQGGNQPQHF	TRBV4-1	TRBJ1-5	.
CASSEAGHGYTF	TRBV2	TRBJ1-2	.
CASSLTGTATNEKLFF	TRBV7-8	TRBJ1-4	.
CASSPGGGGRGGYTF	TRBV7-8	TRBJ1-2	.
CAISEPTQREDTGELFF	TRBV10-3	TRBJ2-2	.
CASSQLTTGGSNQPQHF	TRBV23-1	TRBJ1-5	.
CASSYDLETQYF	TRBV6-5	TRBJ2-5	.
CASSPLGTATGELFF	TRBV7-2	TRBJ2-2	.
CASSSRQPTGELFF	TRBV5-6	TRBJ2-2	once
CASRRQGAHEKLFF	TRBV28	TRBJ1-4	.
CASSLEGWGQETQYF	TRBV5-1	TRBJ2-5	.
CAWTRGDRGRKNTEAFF	TRBV30	TRBJ1-1	.
CASSRTSGGAHEQFF	TRBV6-8	TRBJ2-1	few
CASSLLGGTDEQFF	TRBV27	TRBJ2-1	.
CASKGEGVGGYTF	TRBV2	TRBJ1-2	.
CASNPPDGLNNSPLHF	TRBV2	TRBJ1-6	once
CSAGALGLGGSTDTQYF	TRBV29-1	TRBJ2-3	.
CASSRLSLRGGYTF	TRBV11-2	TRBJ1-2	.
CASSPETGGLRNEQFF	TRBV9	TRBJ2-1	once
CASSRGTSANEKLFF	TRBV7-2	TRBJ1-4	once
CSAKEHYEQYF	TRBV20-1	TRBJ2-7	.
CASSRDTANTGELFF	TRBV6-5	TRBJ2-2	.
CASSSNGQGDTEAFF	TRBV18	TRBJ1-1	.
CASSYLRDRGNEAFF	TRBV6-5	TRBJ1-1	few